The rows below give T cell receptor beta chains drawn from one sample of a study of graft-versus-host responses after intestinal transplantation. These TCRs' antigens remain unknown. Only in-frame clones appear in the TCRdb table, and some are missing; sequencing was by immunoSEQ multiplex PCR. The data hold tens of thousands of clones, with approximately 94% observed a single time. The source was unstimulated CD4+ T cells sorted from spleen or lymph node cells, collected before transplant. These receptors came from a human donor who was the organ donor for an intestinal transplant. The CDR3 runs from the conserved cysteine through the conserved F or W. A D gene is named only where the DNA matches it firmly. Clone size appears in some rows only: once, few, many, or a class for an expanded clone.

D gene	V gene	clone size	J gene	CDR3 DNA	CDR3 protein
NA	TRBV5-1	few	TRBJ2-5	TGCGCCAGCAGCTTGGGGACAGCTCAAGAGACCCAGTACTTC	CASSLGTAQETQYF
NA	TRBV7-2	NA	TRBJ2-7	TGTGCCAGCAGGGACAATGGCCCCTACGAGCAGTACTTC	CASRDNGPYEQYF
NA	TRBV27	NA	TRBJ1-6	TGTGCCAGCAGTCCCCGACAGATTCCCAATAATTCACCCCTCCACTTT	CASSPRQIPNNSPLHF
TRBD2	TRBV2	NA	TRBJ2-7	TGTGCCAGCAGTGTGGGGCTAGCGGGGGGCCCCGTCCGGGATGGGCAGTACTTC	CASSVGLAGGPVRDGQYF
NA	TRBV11-1	NA	TRBJ1-1	TGTGCCAGCAGCTTCACAGGTTTGAACACTGAAGCTTTCTTT	CASSFTGLNTEAFF
NA	TRBV19	NA	TRBJ2-7	TGTGCCAGTAGTATTCGGGACGGATCCTACGAGCAGTACTTC	CASSIRDGSYEQYF
NA	TRBV28	NA	TRBJ2-5	TGTGCCAGCAGTTTTTACACAGGGCTCGGGTCGGCCCAGTACTTC	CASSFYTGLGSAQYF
TRBD1	TRBV28	NA	TRBJ1-2	TGTGCCAGCAGTTTGAAAAGGGGGCGTCCTAACTATGGCTACACCTTC	CASSLKRGRPNYGYTF
NA	TRBV7-2	few	TRBJ2-7	TGTGCCAGCAGCTTAGTCGACAGCTGGGGCTCCTACGAGCAGTACTTC	CASSLVDSWGSYEQYF
NA	TRBV18	NA	TRBJ2-7	TGTGCCAGCTCACCAGGGATTTACGAGCAGTACTTC	CASSPGIYEQYF
TRBD2	TRBV6-5	NA	TRBJ2-7	TGTGCCAGCAGCCCTAGCGGGGGTTACGAGCAGTACTTC	CASSPSGGYEQYF
TRBD2	TRBV19	NA	TRBJ2-3	TGTGCCAGTAGGGGGGAGGGCGCAGATACGCAGTATTTT	CASRGEGADTQYF
NA	TRBV6-1	NA	TRBJ2-2	TGTGCCAGCAACCGGGACACCTCGTTGGTGGAGCTGTTTTTT	CASNRDTSLVELFF
NA	TRBV5-1	NA	TRBJ1-3	TGCGCCAGCAGCTTGGGGACTCCGAACTCTGGAAACACCATATATTTT	CASSLGTPNSGNTIYF
TRBD2	TRBV5-1	NA	TRBJ2-1	TGCGCCAGCAGCCCGGCCGGGACTAGCGGGGGGGGACCCTACAATGAGCAGTTCTTC	CASSPAGTSGGGPYNEQFF
NA	TRBV6-5	NA	TRBJ1-2	TGTGCCAGCATCACCCCAGGGACGTATGGCTACACCTTC	CASITPGTYGYTF
NA	TRBV11-2	NA	TRBJ2-3	TGTGCCAGCAGCTCCGTGCGTGGTACAGATACGCAGTATTTT	CASSSVRGTDTQYF
NA	TRBV5-1	NA	TRBJ1-1	TGCGCCAGCAGACCGGGACGGATGAACACTGAAGCTTTCTTT	CASRPGRMNTEAFF
TRBD1	TRBV10-3	NA	TRBJ2-2	TGTGCCATCAGCAGACAGGGTAACACCGGGGAGCTGTTTTTT	CAISRQGNTGELFF
NA	TRBV27	NA	TRBJ1-2	TGTGCCAGCCGATACATTAGATCAAACTATGGCTACACCTTC	CASRYIRSNYGYTF
NA	TRBV2	NA	TRBJ2-3	TGTGCCAGCACCAGCGGGCCGGGTTTTGAGGGTACGCAGTATTTT	CASTSGPGFEGTQYF
NA	TRBV2	NA	TRBJ2-3	TGTGCCAGCAGACAGGAAGGGGCGCAGTATTTT	CASRQEGAQYF
TRBD2	TRBV5-6	NA	TRBJ2-3	TGTGCCAGCAGCTTAGCGGGGGGGGAGTGGGCCACAGATACGCAGTATTTT	CASSLAGGEWATDTQYF
NA	TRBV6-1	NA	TRBJ2-5	TGTGCCAGCAGTGAAAGGGAGACCCAGTACTTC	CASSERETQYF
TRBD1	TRBV6-1	NA	TRBJ2-3	TGTGCCAGCGGAATGGGACAGACATACACAGATACGCAGTATTTT	CASGMGQTYTDTQYF
NA	TRBV6-6	NA	TRBJ1-2	TGTGCCAGCAGTTACTCGTCCAACTATGGCTACACCTTC	CASSYSSNYGYTF
NA	TRBV6-1	few	TRBJ1-4	TGTGCCAGCAGTGAAGGGCCCCCAGTCAGTGAAAAACTGTTTTTT	CASSEGPPVSEKLFF
NA	TRBV6-5	NA	TRBJ2-7	TGTGCCAGCAGTCTTAAGCCGGGACACCACTACGAGCAGTACTTC	CASSLKPGHHYEQYF